The 5 T cell receptor beta chains in this list originate from one sample, sequenced in a study of identical twins. Each CDR3 protein is one row after TCRdb ran MiXCR on the 5' RACE reads. The sample includes about 1.7 million distinct CDR3 sequences, about 30% of them seen just once. The sample consisted of cord blood. The receptors originated from a newborn girl in good health.

This clonotype appeared many times. The chain joins TRBV10-3 to TRBJ2-7, with 9 bases that match TRBD2. V shed 4 bases and J 3 bases; nucleotides not matched to a gene: 10. There are 16 residues in the CDR3. Germline V gives CDR1 ENHRY, CDR2 SYGVKD. As DNA, the CDR3 is TGTGCCATCAGTGGAAGGGACGTGACTAGCGGCTACGAGCAGTACTTC. It yields the protein CAISGRDVTSGYEQYF.

The chain carries TRBV3-1 and TRBJ2-1; TRBD2 agrees at 7 bases. Germline trimming cut 0 bases from V and 1 base from J; bases unmatched to any gene: 6. Germline CDR1 is LGHDT and CDR2 is YNNKEL (reference sequence). The CDR3 totals 17 residues. This CDR3 is CASSQEGGEGSYNEQFF. Written as DNA, the CDR3 is TGTGCCAGCAGCCAAGAGGGAGGGGAAGGGTCCTACAATGAGCAGTTCTTC.

This sequence joins TRBV6-2 or TRBV6-3 and TRBJ1-5, with 9 bases fitting TRBD1. V lost 6 bases and J lost 7; bases outside the gene matches: 10. The CDR3 runs 15 residues. CDR1 is MNHEY and CDR2 is SVGEGT in the germline V gene. The CDR3 region is CASSAIQGAPQPQHF. DNA for the CDR3: TGTGCCAGCAGCGCAATACAGGGGGCTCCGCAGCCCCAGCATTTT.

This clonotype was recorded a few times. This chain links TRBV2 with TRBJ2-5; the D call may be TRBD1 or TRBD2 (6 bases each). Germline CDR1 reads SNHLY; CDR2 reads FYNNEI. The CDR3 sequence is 14 residues long. V dropped 7 bases and J dropped 1 base, with 13 bases sitting between them. The CDR3 region has the DNA TGTGCCAGCATAGCGGACAGAATCCAAGAGACCCAGTACTTC. It translates to CASIADRIQETQYF.

Only a few counts were recorded for this clonotype. The chain carries TRBV10-3 and TRBJ2-3, with TRBD2 matching 9 bases. The CDR3 covers 18 residues. The germline V gene encodes CDR1 ENHRY and CDR2 SYGVKD. V dropped 6 bases and J dropped 0; count of bases not matched to a gene: 13. The CDR3 spells CAIRRGSGSHTSTDTQYF. CDR3 DNA: TGTGCCATCAGGAGGGGTAGCGGGAGTCATACTAGCACAGATACGCAGTATTTT.